This T cell receptor (beta chain) was documented in a study of shared clonotypes between healthy human individuals. Over several immunoSEQ plates, each subset's genomic DNA was distributed in even portions. Data came from immunoSEQ multiplex PCR; TCRdb stores just in-frame clones and leaves some out. The data show hundreds of thousands of clones, around 77% seen once. Germline assignment: CDR1 SEHNR and CDR2 FQNEAQ (reference sequence). The length of the CDR3 is 18 residues. With 4 bases clipped from V and 0 bases from J, the junction kept 6 bases outside the gene matches. The chain carries TRBV7-9 and TRBJ2-1; 13 bases line up with TRBD2. The sample consisted of PBMCs. This clonotype was obtained from a woman aged 40 to 50 in good health. Some clones in this sample may be carry-over from other donors' samples. CDR3 sequence reads: CASSSDRTSGSSYNEQFF. The CDR3 DNA reads TGTGCCAGCAGCTCCGACCGGACTAGCGGGAGCTCCTACAATGAGCAGTTCTTC.